These 20 T cell receptor beta chains share one sample of origin, sequenced in a study of shared clonotypes between healthy human individuals (dated by TCRdb to the early 2020s). CD8 naive samples were CD45RO-negative cells positively selected for CCR7, giving a CD45RA+CCR7+ population that excluded TemRA cells. The protocol used for the library was the immunoSEQ multiplex PCR assay. TCRdb obtained this table from immuneACCESS and retained in-frame rearrangements with V and J assigned. These tables miss some clones; where compared with another copy, unresolved V genes account for less than half of the shortfall, and the remainder is unexplained. This sample lists about 2.1 million clones; just over 90% were detected once. The ten largest clones add up to 1.5% to 2% of the sample. Input material: naive CD8+ T cells from PBMCs. The sample's cell subset or site label, decoded: CD45RA+CCR7+. The origin of the receptors is a man aged 18 to 30 in good health. Some clones in this sample may be carry-over from other donors' samples.

The gene calls are TRBV9 and TRBJ2-5, with 8 bases aligning to TRBD2. The CDR3 loop spans 16 amino acids. CDR1 is SGDLS and CDR2 is YYNGEE in the germline V gene. Losses at the gene ends were 3 bases for V and 4 bases for J; bases not matched to a gene: 11. The CDR3: CASSGWGAGEGETQYF. The CDR3 DNA is TGTGCCAGCAGCGGTTGGGGAGCGGGAGAGGGAGAGACCCAGTACTTC.

V usage is TRBV14 and J usage is TRBJ2-5; D is undetermined. Germline CDR1 reads SGHDN; CDR2 reads FVKESK. V was pared by 3 bases and J by 5 bases, with 13 bases between. The CDR3 extends over 14 amino acids. CDR3 amino acids: CASSQVVLPETQYF. The CDR3 nucleotides are TGTGCCAGCAGCCAGGTCGTCTTACCGGAGACCCAGTACTTC.

This chain connects TRBV30 to TRBJ2-7; maybe TRBD2 (6 bases). Germline values: CDR1 GTSNPN, CDR2 SVGIG (reference sequence). This CDR3 has 13 amino acids. Trimming took off 3 bases at V and 2 bases at J, with 11 bases between the two ends. CDR3 DNA: TGTGCCTGGAGCCCCTGGGGGGCCTACGAGCAGTACTTC. It is translated as CAWSPWGAYEQYF.

The chain joins TRBV2 to TRBJ2-7; tentatively, D is TRBD2 (6 bases). The CDR3 is made up of 13 amino acids. Trimming removed 11 bases from V and 0 bases from J, with 14 bases in between. Germline V CDR1 and CDR2: SNHLY, FYNNEI. CDR3 loop: CAAAGKASYEQYF. The CDR3 bases are TGTGCCGCTGCGGGGAAGGCCTCCTACGAGCAGTACTTC.

The rearrangement joins TRBV27 to TRBJ2-2, with TRBD2 matching over 7 bases. V trimming: 2 bases; J trimming: 6 bases; junction bases outside the gene matches: 6. Germline V lookup: CDR1 MNHEY, CDR2 SMNVEV (reference sequence). This CDR3 comprises 15 residues. The CDR3 DNA reads TGTGCCAGCAGTTTAGTGGGAGGGCCTCCCGGGGAGCTGTTTTTT. Translating gives CASSLVGGPPGELFF.

The DNA of the CDR3 is TGTGCCAGTAGTATAGAGCACAGGTTGTACCAAGAGACCCAGTACTTC. It codes for CASSIEHRLYQETQYF. The chain is built from TRBV19 and TRBJ2-5, with D possibly TRBD1 on 5 matching bases. V dropped 0 bases and J dropped 0 bases, with 11 bases sitting between them. The length of the CDR3 is 16 residues. The germline V gene has CDR1 LNHDA and CDR2 SQIVND (reference sequence).

The chain combines TRBV7-6 with TRBJ2-1; D is possibly TRBD1 (6 bases). Trimming pared 1 base from V and 7 bases from J, leaving 14 bases between. The germline V gene encodes CDR1 SGHVS and CDR2 FNYEAQ. The CDR3 is 15 amino acids. CDR3 sequence: CASSLVEVRGNEQFF. The CDR3 DNA reads TGTGCCAGCAGCTTAGTGGAGGTGAGGGGGAATGAGCAGTTCTTC.

The chain has TRBV13 and TRBJ2-1; TRBD1 aligns across 8 bases. The CDR3 loop spans 15 amino acids. CDR1 PRHDT and CDR2 FYEKMQ come from the germline V gene (reference sequence). The junction had 2 bases not matched to a gene; V was cut back by 1 base and J by 3 bases. CDR3 residues: CASSLDRGDYNEQFF. The CDR3 DNA follows: TGTGCCAGCAGCTTAGACAGGGGGGACTACAATGAGCAGTTCTTC.

The chain couples TRBV7-9 to TRBJ1-5, with unresolved D. With 3 bases removed from V and 5 bases from J, the gap between germline ends came to 23 bases. This CDR3 region has 18 residues. The germline V gene has CDR1 SEHNR and CDR2 FQNEAQ (reference sequence). This CDR3 reads CASSFGPAAALVHQPQHF. In nucleotides, the CDR3 is TGTGCCAGCAGCTTCGGGCCAGCCGCGGCGCTAGTCCATCAGCCCCAGCATTTT.

The genes are TRBV28 and TRBJ2-4; no definite D call. V lost 5 bases to trimming and J lost 0 bases, with 20 bases between them. The CDR3 length is 18 residues. CDR1 and CDR2 from the germline V gene are MDHEN and SYDVKM. Here the CDR3 DNA reads TGTGCCAGCAGTCCACCCCCGGGCATTTCACTAGCCAAAAACATTCAGTACTTC. Translation gives CASSPPPGISLAKNIQYF.

This clone is a singleton in its sample. J is TRBJ2-7 and V is TRBV5-6; 8 bases map to TRBD2. The CDR3 loop spans 14 amino acids. Per germline, CDR1 SGHDT and CDR2 YYEEEE. The J segment lost 6 bases and the V segment lost 0 bases, leaving 5 bases of the junction unmatched. The CDR3, as DNA: TGTGCCAGCAGCTTGGACGGGCGGGGGGCCGAGCAGTACTTC. Encoded protein: CASSLDGRGAEQYF.

The chain links TRBV5-5 to TRBJ1-5, with D possibly TRBD1 on 5 matching bases. Germline V gene sequence: CDR1 SGHKS, CDR2 YYEKEE (reference sequence). The length of the CDR3 is 15 residues. V shed 0 bases and J shed 6 bases, with 13 bases lying between them. CDR3 amino acids: CASSLDAGVGQPQHF. The CDR3 DNA reads TGTGCCAGCAGCTTGGATGCGGGGGTTGGTCAGCCCCAGCATTTT.

The CDR3: CASSVGDRGNIQYF. The CDR3 coding sequence is TGTGCCAGCAGCGTGGGGGACAGGGGAAACATTCAGTACTTC. The chain is built from TRBV9 and TRBJ2-4; 10 nucleotides match TRBD1. From germline, CDR1 is SGDLS and CDR2 YYNGEE. This CDR3 region has 14 residues. With 2 bases clipped from V and 6 bases from J, the junction kept 2 bases outside the gene matches.

The CDR3 sequence: CASSHRPDAADTQYF. For the CDR3, the DNA is TGTGCCAGCAGCCACCGGCCCGATGCCGCCGATACGCAGTATTTT. The chain has TRBV28 and TRBJ2-3; no clear D. The length of the CDR3 is 15 residues. The V and J ends lost 6 bases and 6 bases respectively, with 19 bases between them. Germline CDR1 and CDR2: MDHEN and SYDVKM.

This chain joins TRBV7-9 and TRBJ2-7; 11 bases are shared with TRBD2. The CDR3 spans 17 residues. The trim removed 4 bases at V and 0 bases at J, leaving 8 bases unmatched. Per germline, CDR1 SEHNR and CDR2 FQNEAQ (reference sequence). The CDR3, as DNA: TGTGCCAGCAGCTCGCCGACTAGCGGGACTGCCTCCTACGAGCAGTACTTC. Translated: CASSSPTSGTASYEQYF.

The rearrangement links TRBV10-3 to TRBJ2-3; 7 nucleotides line up with TRBD2. Germline loops: CDR1 ENHRY, CDR2 SYGVKD. V gave up 8 bases and J gave up 4 bases; unmatched junction bases: 9. The CDR3 totals 14 residues. CDR3 sequence (DNA): TGTGCCATCGGGGGAGCGGGAATCGCAGATACGCAGTATTTT. As protein: CAIGGAGIADTQYF.

This chain connects TRBV29-1 to TRBJ2-3, with D uncertain. The CDR3 extends over 14 amino acids. Germline V lookup: CDR1 SQVTM, CDR2 ANQGSEA. Deletions cut 6 bases from V and 1 base from J, with 14 bases between. This CDR3 reads CSVGPKTGTDTQYF. In nucleotides, the CDR3 is TGCAGCGTCGGTCCCAAAACCGGCACAGATACGCAGTATTTT.

The chain has TRBV18 and TRBJ2-2; D is undetermined. The CDR3 length is 12 residues. V lost 2 bases and J 7 bases, leaving 5 bases between the germline ends. Germline V gene data show CDR1 as KGHSH and CDR2 as LQKENI. CDR3 coding DNA: TGTGCCAGCTCACCAAGGGACGGGGAGCTGTTTTTT. Its translation: CASSPRDGELFF.

V gene TRBV7-6 combines with J gene TRBJ2-7; 8 nucleotides align to TRBD1. This CDR3 spans 13 amino acids. The germline V gene has CDR1 SGHVS and CDR2 FNYEAQ. The ends lost 5 bases at V and 5 bases at J; junction bases unmatched: 5. The CDR3 DNA reads as TGTGCCAGCAGCGCGGACAGGGAGAACGAGCAGTACTTC. It yields the protein CASSADRENEQYF.

The chain links TRBV7-9 to TRBJ1-2; 7 bases line up with TRBD1. The germline CDR1 and CDR2 sequences are SEHNR and FQNEAQ (reference sequence). This CDR3 contains 13 residues. The trim removed 3 bases at V and 8 bases at J, leaving 6 bases unmatched. The CDR3 is CASSLGETGGYTF. The CDR3 coding sequence is TGTGCCAGCAGCTTGGGTGAGACAGGGGGCTACACCTTC.